This T cell receptor beta chain was identified in a study of T cells in Graves' hyperthyroidism and ophthalmopathy. The TCR beta CDR3 regions underwent amplification using RNA transcripts as the source. A first-round RT-PCR of the TCR CDR3 used the HTBI primer set. MiXCR, applied by TCRdb to the multiplex PCR reads, yields one record per CDR3 protein. The sample has 450,000 to 700,000 distinct CDR3 sequences; about 45% are singletons. This CDR3 spans 13 amino acids. Germline CDR1 SQVTM, CDR2 ANQGSEA. Newly diagnosed hyperthyroidism patients aged 18 to 65 years had disease lasting under 2 months. About this clonotype itself: The junction differs from germline at one of its ends, possibly a read error.

The rearrangement links TRBV29-1 to TRBJ2-6; TRBD1 agrees at 11 bases. The source of this sequence is a woman aged 18 to 35 with Graves' hyperthyroidism. The sequenced sample was peripheral blood or thyroid tissue (not recorded which). The CDR3 reads CSVAGTGGNVLTF. For the CDR3, the DNA is TGCAGCGTAGCCGGGACAGGGGGCAACGTCCTGACTTTC.